This T cell receptor (beta chain) was obtained from a study of identifying expanded T cells in peripheral blood. About this clone itself: Its antigen is unknown.

During the collection period, no donor immune events like infections were recorded. General study findings and limits: About 1.3 clones differed between technical replicates, versus about 15 and 19 over time. Variance in clone template counts between approximately two-week samples significantly increased with total template count across all healthy donors.

The data were produced by immunoSEQ multiplex PCR, yet TCRdb's version contains in-frame clones alone and is incomplete. The table has 100,000 to 150,000 clones, 86% seen once. Specimen: blood. This clonotype was sampled from a person aged 18 to 75 in good health.

DNA for the CDR3: TGTGCCAGCAGCTTAGCGGGGGTGGGCACAGATACGCAGTATTTT. Translating gives CASSLAGVGTDTQYF. The V call is TRBV7-2, the J call TRBJ2-3, with D perhaps being TRBD1 or TRBD2 (5 bases each). Germline CDR1 is SGHTA and CDR2 is FQGNSA. The CDR3 contains 15 residues. Trimming took 0 bases from V and 1 from J, leaving 8 bases between them.